A selection of T cell receptor beta chains follows, all from one sample in a study of molecular identifiers for immune sequencing clone quantification. TCRdb recomputed calls from the PCR reads with MiXCR, one row per CDR3 protein. The sample has about 97,000 distinct CDR3 sequences; around 24% are singletons. Sequenced: naive CD8+ T cells from blood, with Jurkat cell RNA spiked in. These receptor sequences come from a human donor in good health. Some libraries in this study had Jurkat cell RNA spiked in. Each CDR3 is given with its conserved first and last residue. The D gene is left open where the match is weak. The size of a clone is reported for some rows only, either as once, few or many, or as a class for expanded clones.

v_gene: TRBV6-2/TRBV6-3
d_gene: TRBD2
abundance: few
j_gene: TRBJ2-7
CDR3aa: CASSPWTSGRSEGEQYF
CDR3nt: TGTGCCAGCAGTCCCTGGACTAGCGGGAGATCTGAAGGGGAGCAGTACTTC

v_gene: TRBV11-2
d_gene: .
abundance: few
j_gene: TRBJ2-2
CDR3aa: CASGLGDSGYTGELFF
CDR3nt: TGTGCCAGCGGGCTGGGGGATAGCGGTTACACCGGGGAGCTGTTTTTT

v_gene: TRBV28
d_gene: TRBD2
abundance: many
j_gene: TRBJ2-2
CDR3aa: CASSLFSGRGYTGELFF
CDR3nt: TGTGCCAGCAGTTTATTTAGCGGGAGAGGGTACACCGGGGAGCTGTTTTTT

v_gene: TRBV7-9
d_gene: .
abundance: many
j_gene: TRBJ2-7
CDR3aa: CASTFLLAPYEQYF
CDR3nt: TGTGCCAGCACCTTCTTGCTAGCACCCTACGAGCAGTACTTC

v_gene: TRBV6-2/TRBV6-3
d_gene: TRBD1
abundance: .
j_gene: TRBJ1-1
CDR3aa: CASRDYGTVTEAFF
CDR3nt: TGTGCCAGCAGAGACTACGGGACAGTCACTGAAGCTTTCTTT

v_gene: TRBV20-1
d_gene: .
abundance: .
j_gene: TRBJ2-5
CDR3aa: CSARDEAVLISQEPQYF
CDR3nt: TGCAGTGCTAGAGATGAAGCCGTACTTATCTCGCAAGAGCCCCAGTACTTC

v_gene: TRBV4-3
d_gene: .
abundance: few
j_gene: TRBJ2-1
CDR3aa: CASSQEVSSYNEQFF
CDR3nt: TGCGCCAGCAGCCAAGAGGTGAGCTCCTACAATGAGCAGTTCTTC

v_gene: TRBV20-1
d_gene: .
abundance: many
j_gene: TRBJ1-6
CDR3aa: CSARDADSPLHF
CDR3nt: TGCAGTGCTAGAGATGCCGATTCACCCCTCCACTTT

v_gene: TRBV5-1
d_gene: .
abundance: many
j_gene: TRBJ2-7
CDR3aa: CASSPTLINEQYF
CDR3nt: TGCGCCAGCAGCCCAACCTTAATTAACGAGCAGTACTTC

v_gene: TRBV7-9
d_gene: .
abundance: .
j_gene: TRBJ1-1
CDR3aa: CASSLGQMHTKAFF
CDR3nt: TGTGCCAGCAGCTTAGGCCAGATGCACACTAAAGCTTTCTTT

v_gene: TRBV24-1
d_gene: TRBD2
abundance: once
j_gene: TRBJ2-3
CDR3aa: CAASDPGLAGGPGTDTQYF
CDR3nt: TGTGCCGCCAGTGATCCGGGACTAGCGGGGGGGCCTGGGACAGATACGCAGTATTTT

v_gene: TRBV19
d_gene: .
abundance: .
j_gene: TRBJ2-4
CDR3aa: CASSILNSYIQYF
CDR3nt: TGTGCCAGTAGTATATTGAACAGCTACATTCAATACTTC

v_gene: TRBV5-1
d_gene: .
abundance: many
j_gene: TRBJ2-7
CDR3aa: CASSLAGGRTSYEQYF
CDR3nt: TGCGCCAGCAGCTTGGCAGGGGGGAGGACCTCCTACGAGCAGTACTTC

v_gene: TRBV20-1
d_gene: .
abundance: many
j_gene: TRBJ2-5
CDR3aa: CSARAAGATYQETQYF
CDR3nt: TGCAGTGCTAGGGCCGCGGGGGCCACGTACCAAGAGACCCAGTACTTC

v_gene: TRBV6-2/TRBV6-3
d_gene: .
abundance: many
j_gene: TRBJ1-5
CDR3aa: CASSYTDSNQPQHF
CDR3nt: TGTGCCAGCAGTTATACAGATAGCAATCAGCCCCAGCATTTT

v_gene: TRBV12-3/TRBV12-4
d_gene: .
abundance: .
j_gene: TRBJ2-5
CDR3aa: CASSFFSRGFGTQYF
CDR3nt: TGTGCCAGCAGTTTCTTTAGTAGGGGATTTGGGACCCAGTACTTC

v_gene: TRBV4-1
d_gene: TRBD1
abundance: many
j_gene: TRBJ2-3
CDR3aa: CASSQEDRAMGDTQYF
CDR3nt: TGCGCCAGCAGCCAAGAGGACAGGGCGATGGGAGATACGCAGTATTTT

v_gene: TRBV20-1
d_gene: .
abundance: many
j_gene: TRBJ1-5
CDR3aa: CSVGEWTIDNQPQHF
CDR3nt: TGCAGTGTCGGGGAATGGACAATAGACAATCAGCCCCAGCATTTT

v_gene: TRBV28
d_gene: .
abundance: many
j_gene: TRBJ1-1
CDR3aa: CASSRRAGGNTEAFF
CDR3nt: TGTGCCAGCAGCCGCCGGGCAGGAGGTAACACTGAAGCTTTCTTT

v_gene: TRBV5-1
d_gene: TRBD1
abundance: few
j_gene: TRBJ2-1
CDR3aa: CASSVRDRVYNEQFF
CDR3nt: TGCGCCAGCAGCGTCCGGGACAGGGTCTACAATGAGCAGTTCTTC

v_gene: TRBV29-1
d_gene: TRBD1
abundance: many
j_gene: TRBJ2-7
CDR3aa: CSVEEPGQAHYEQYF
CDR3nt: TGCAGCGTTGAAGAACCCGGACAGGCCCACTACGAGCAGTACTTC

v_gene: TRBV19
d_gene: TRBD1
abundance: many
j_gene: TRBJ2-2
CDR3aa: CASSMGQGFGELFF
CDR3nt: TGTGCCAGTAGTATGGGACAGGGGTTCGGGGAGCTGTTTTTT

v_gene: TRBV7-9
d_gene: .
abundance: many
j_gene: TRBJ1-6
CDR3aa: CASSLGRRSSYNSPLHF
CDR3nt: TGTGCCAGCAGCTTAGGTCGTCGGAGCTCCTATAATTCACCCCTCCACTTT

v_gene: TRBV7-9
d_gene: TRBD2
abundance: many
j_gene: TRBJ2-2
CDR3aa: CAGILAGAANTGELFF
CDR3nt: TGTGCCGGCATTCTAGCGGGGGCCGCGAACACCGGGGAGCTGTTTTTT

v_gene: TRBV28
d_gene: TRBD2
abundance: many
j_gene: TRBJ2-7
CDR3aa: CASSLPGGGSEQYF
CDR3nt: TGTGCCAGCAGTTTACCGGGCGGGGGGTCCGAGCAGTACTTC

v_gene: TRBV7-9
d_gene: TRBD1
abundance: many
j_gene: TRBJ1-4
CDR3aa: CASSPTGELLFF
CDR3nt: TGTGCCAGCAGCCCGACAGGGGAATTACTGTTTTTT

v_gene: TRBV4-3
d_gene: TRBD1
abundance: many
j_gene: TRBJ1-6
CDR3aa: CASSQEWTGVSPLHF
CDR3nt: TGCGCCAGCAGCCAAGAGTGGACAGGGGTTTCACCCCTCCACTTT

v_gene: TRBV5-5
d_gene: .
abundance: many
j_gene: TRBJ2-7
CDR3aa: CASSSMLIGEQYF
CDR3nt: TGTGCCAGCAGCTCCATGCTAATTGGCGAGCAGTACTTC

v_gene: TRBV7-9
d_gene: TRBD2
abundance: .
j_gene: TRBJ2-2
CDR3aa: CLGEGWTGELFF
CDR3nt: TGTCTCGGGGAGGGATGGACCGGGGAGCTGTTTTTT

v_gene: TRBV7-2
d_gene: TRBD2
abundance: .
j_gene: TRBJ2-1
CDR3aa: CASGLYGASGYNEQFF
CDR3nt: TGTGCCAGCGGCTTATACGGGGCTAGCGGATACAATGAGCAGTTCTTC

v_gene: TRBV28
d_gene: .
abundance: many
j_gene: TRBJ2-5
CDR3aa: CASSFYQKSETQYF
CDR3nt: TGTGCCAGCAGTTTTTATCAGAAAAGTGAGACCCAGTACTTC

v_gene: TRBV7-6
d_gene: .
abundance: many
j_gene: TRBJ1-1
CDR3aa: CASSLEGNTEAFF
CDR3nt: TGTGCCAGCAGCTTAGAGGGGAACACTGAAGCTTTCTTT

v_gene: TRBV6-6
d_gene: TRBD2
abundance: many
j_gene: TRBJ2-5
CDR3aa: CASSYGAGGSQETQYF
CDR3nt: TGTGCCAGCAGTTACGGGGCGGGGGGCTCTCAAGAGACCCAGTACTTC

v_gene: TRBV5-5
d_gene: .
abundance: .
j_gene: TRBJ2-3
CDR3aa: CAGSLVEQSTDTQYF
CDR3nt: TGTGCCGGCAGCTTGGTGGAGCAGAGCACAGATACGCAGTATTTT

v_gene: TRBV11-2
d_gene: TRBD2
abundance: many
j_gene: TRBJ2-3
CDR3aa: CASSPGQLASTDTQYF
CDR3nt: TGTGCCAGCAGCCCCGGTCAACTAGCGAGCACAGATACGCAGTATTTT

v_gene: TRBV5-3
d_gene: .
abundance: many
j_gene: TRBJ1-1
CDR3aa: CASSYHLDTEAFF
CDR3nt: TGTGCCAGCAGCTACCACTTGGACACTGAAGCTTTCTTT

v_gene: TRBV7-9
d_gene: TRBD1
abundance: few
j_gene: TRBJ1-1
CDR3aa: CASSPLRTGNTEAFF
CDR3nt: TGTGCCAGCAGCCCATTAAGGACAGGGAACACTGAAGCTTTCTTT

v_gene: TRBV27
d_gene: TRBD1
abundance: .
j_gene: TRBJ1-5
CDR3aa: CASRPGDSANQPQHF
CDR3nt: TGTGCCAGCAGGCCGGGGGACAGTGCGAATCAGCCCCAGCATTTT

v_gene: TRBV27
d_gene: .
abundance: few
j_gene: TRBJ2-1
CDR3aa: CASSLTLSSSYNEQFF
CDR3nt: TGTGCCAGCAGTCTGACTCTTTCATCTTCCTACAATGAGCAGTTCTTC

v_gene: TRBV2
d_gene: .
abundance: many
j_gene: TRBJ2-3
CDR3aa: CASSEWGSESTDTQYF
CDR3nt: TGTGCCAGCAGTGAGTGGGGTAGCGAAAGCACAGATACGCAGTATTTT